Following are 4 T cell receptor beta chains from one sample sequenced in a study of CD8+ T cells in alopecia areata (dated by TCRdb to between 2018 and 2020). The sample's time point label, in plain terms: about 5 months on oral tofacitinib. Reading the label with the study, this specimen's treatment or condition is: oral pan-JAK inhibitor, 5-10 mg twice daily. Libraries were prepared through the immunoSEQ multiplex PCR assay. To provide template for TCR sequencing, every sample had RNA extracted and reverse transcribed into cDNA. TCRdb provides this immuneACCESS table in a form limited to in-frame rearrangements. Some clones are lacking; in checked studies, under half of them reflect an unresolved V gene, and why the rest are absent is not known. This sample has around 190,000 clones in its table, and roughly 60% of those were observed once. The top ten clones comprise over 1% of the sample. Sequenced material: CD4+ T cells sorted from blood, taken at week 24, from a patient treated with tofacitinib. Receptors were obtained from a human donor with alopecia areata.

This clone was observed once. The gene calls are TRBV30 and TRBJ2-1, with D possibly TRBD2 on 6 matching bases. In germline, CDR1 is GTSNPN, CDR2 SVGIG (reference sequence). Trimming cost V 6 bases and J 6 bases, with 18 bases left between them. The CDR3 sequence is 14 residues long. CDR3 in amino acids: CACPRPGVGNEQFF. CDR3 sequence (DNA): TGTGCCTGTCCCCGTCCGGGGGTGGGCAATGAGCAGTTCTTC.

This rearrangement joins TRBV30 to TRBJ1-2; D gene unclear. Germline V lookup: CDR1 GTSNPN, CDR2 SVGIG (reference sequence). Trimming took 1 base from V and 9 from J, leaving 15 bases between them. CDR3 length: 13 amino acids. The CDR3 nucleotides read TGTGCCTGGAGTGCGGAGCCCAGGCGTAGCTACACCTTC. This gives the protein CAWSAEPRRSYTF.

The CDR3: CASSLLQGSAGYTF. The CDR3 nucleotides read TGCGCCAGCAGCCTTCTTCAGGGTTCCGCTGGCTACACCTTC. The chain is built from TRBV5-1 and TRBJ1-2; D is perhaps TRBD1 (5 bases). The V end was cut by 4 bases, the J end by 7 bases, with 17 bases between. In germline, CDR1 is SGHRS, CDR2 YFSETQ. The CDR3 runs 14 residues.

This rearrangement joins TRBV13 to TRBJ2-2; 9 nucleotides agree with TRBD1. This CDR3 region has 17 residues. Germline values: CDR1 PRHDT, CDR2 FYEKMQ (reference sequence). Germline trimming cut 5 bases from V and 6 bases from J; bases unmatched to any gene: 13. The CDR3 here is CASSPPLDRGKSGELFF. The CDR3 DNA follows: TGTGCCAGCAGCCCCCCCCTGGACAGGGGAAAATCCGGGGAGCTGTTTTTT. The full variable domain, in which reference TRBV13 and TRBJ2-2 provide the parts outside the CDR3, is AAGVIQSPRHLIKEKRETATLKCYPIPRHDTVYWYQQGPGQDPQFLISFYEKMQSDKGSIPDRFSAQQFSDYHSELNMSSLELGDSALYFCASSPPLDRGKSGELFFGEGSRLTVL.